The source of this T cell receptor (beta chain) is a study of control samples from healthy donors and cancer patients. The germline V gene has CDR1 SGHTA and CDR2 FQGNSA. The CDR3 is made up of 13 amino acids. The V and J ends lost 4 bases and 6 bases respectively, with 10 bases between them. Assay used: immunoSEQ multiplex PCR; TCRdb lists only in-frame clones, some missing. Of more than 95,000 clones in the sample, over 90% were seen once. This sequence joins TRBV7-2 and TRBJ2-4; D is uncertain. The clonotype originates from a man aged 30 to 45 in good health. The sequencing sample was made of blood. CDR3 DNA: TGTGCCAGCAGCTACCAGGCCCGAAACATTCAGTACTTC. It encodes CASSYQARNIQYF. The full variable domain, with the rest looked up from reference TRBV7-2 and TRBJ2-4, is GAGVSQSPSNKVTEKGKDVELRCDPISGHTALYWYRQSLGQGLEFLIYFQGNSAPDKSGLPSDRFSAERTGGSVSTLTIQRTQQEDSAVYLCASSYQARNIQYFGAGTRLSVL.